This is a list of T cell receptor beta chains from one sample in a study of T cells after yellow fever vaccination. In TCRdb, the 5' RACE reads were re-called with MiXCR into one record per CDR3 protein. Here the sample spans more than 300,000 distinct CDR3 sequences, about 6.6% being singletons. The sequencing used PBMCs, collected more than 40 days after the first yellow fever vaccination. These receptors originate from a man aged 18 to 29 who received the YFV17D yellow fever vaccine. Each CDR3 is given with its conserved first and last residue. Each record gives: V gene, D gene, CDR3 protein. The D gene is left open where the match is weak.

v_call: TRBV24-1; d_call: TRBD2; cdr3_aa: CATSESGTSGNTQYF
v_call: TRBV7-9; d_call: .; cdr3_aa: CASSLEGVSYNSPLHF
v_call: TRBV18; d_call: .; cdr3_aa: CASSPGSLLHF
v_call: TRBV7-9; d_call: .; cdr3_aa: CAVIEAKNIQYF
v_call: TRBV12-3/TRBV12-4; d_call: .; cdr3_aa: CASSFVRKGTEAFF
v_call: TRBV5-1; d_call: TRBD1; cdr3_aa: CASSGTAQETQYF
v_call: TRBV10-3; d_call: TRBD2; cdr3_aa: CAIRPGLAGGPTDTQYF
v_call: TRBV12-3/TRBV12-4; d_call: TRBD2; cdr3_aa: CASSSRDYHHEQFF
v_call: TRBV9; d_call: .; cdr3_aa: CASSVGGDTDTQYF
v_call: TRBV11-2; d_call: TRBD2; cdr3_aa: CASSLVGFVGGGAGEQFF
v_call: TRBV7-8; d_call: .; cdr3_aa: CASSKPGLSYNEQFF
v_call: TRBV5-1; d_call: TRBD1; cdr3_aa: CASSLASGQGTDTQYF
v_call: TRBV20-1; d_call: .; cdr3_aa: CSARYPAFF
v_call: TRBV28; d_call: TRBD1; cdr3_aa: CASSFLGTGTYTEAFF
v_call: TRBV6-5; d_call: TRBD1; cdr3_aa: CASSLTGGLAFF
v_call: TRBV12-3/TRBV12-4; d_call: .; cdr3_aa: CASSPETGGIEQYF
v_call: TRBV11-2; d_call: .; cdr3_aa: CASSVNRETDTQYF
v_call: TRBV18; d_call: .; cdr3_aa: CASSPSTITAGQPQHF
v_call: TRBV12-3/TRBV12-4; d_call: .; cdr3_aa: CASHSPSSGTHIYGYTF
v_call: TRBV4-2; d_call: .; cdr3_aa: CASSQNTRPLADTQYF
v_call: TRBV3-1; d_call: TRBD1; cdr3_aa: CASSGTGVGGTGELFF
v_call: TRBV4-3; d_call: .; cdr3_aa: CASSQDLWANYGYTF
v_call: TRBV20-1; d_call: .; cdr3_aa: CSGRRDSYEQYF